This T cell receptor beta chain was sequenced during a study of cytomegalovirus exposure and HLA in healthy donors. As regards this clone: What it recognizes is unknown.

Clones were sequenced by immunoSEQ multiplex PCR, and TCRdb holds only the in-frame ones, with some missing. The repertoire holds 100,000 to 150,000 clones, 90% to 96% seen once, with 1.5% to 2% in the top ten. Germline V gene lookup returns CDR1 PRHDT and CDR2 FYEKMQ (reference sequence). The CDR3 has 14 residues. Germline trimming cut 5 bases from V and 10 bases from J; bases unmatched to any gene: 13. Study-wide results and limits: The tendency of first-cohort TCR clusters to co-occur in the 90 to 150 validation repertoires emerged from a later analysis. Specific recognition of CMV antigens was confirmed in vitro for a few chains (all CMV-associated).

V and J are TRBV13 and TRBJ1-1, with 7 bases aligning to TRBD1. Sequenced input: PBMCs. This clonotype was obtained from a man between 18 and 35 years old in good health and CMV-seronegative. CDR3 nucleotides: TGTGCCAGCAGCCGAGAAGACAGGGTGGGGGGAGCTTTCTTT. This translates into CASSREDRVGGAFF.